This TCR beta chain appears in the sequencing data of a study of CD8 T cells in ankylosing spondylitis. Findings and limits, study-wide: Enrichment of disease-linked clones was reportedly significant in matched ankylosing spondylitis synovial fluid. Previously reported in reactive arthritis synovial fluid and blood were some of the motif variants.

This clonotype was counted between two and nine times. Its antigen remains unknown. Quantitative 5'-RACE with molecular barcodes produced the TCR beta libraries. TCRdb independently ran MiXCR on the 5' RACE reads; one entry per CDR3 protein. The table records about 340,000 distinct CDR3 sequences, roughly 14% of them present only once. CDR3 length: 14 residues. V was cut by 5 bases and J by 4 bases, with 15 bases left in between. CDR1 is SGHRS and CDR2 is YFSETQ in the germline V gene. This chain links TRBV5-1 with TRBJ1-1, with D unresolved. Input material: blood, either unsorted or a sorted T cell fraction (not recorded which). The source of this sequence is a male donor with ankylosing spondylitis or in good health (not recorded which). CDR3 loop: CASSEGGLRTEAFF. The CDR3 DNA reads TGCGCCAGCAGTGAGGGAGGGCTTCGCACTGAAGCTTTCTTT.